These 8 T cell receptor beta chains were sequenced from one sample in a study of response to subunit inactivated influenza vaccine. TCRdb analysed the RT-PCR reads with MiXCR anew, one entry per CDR3 protein. The top ten hold roughly 12% of the sample, which has around 480,000 distinct CDR3 sequences, about a tenth seen once. The sample here was PBMCs from blood, taken 35 to 45 days after vaccination. These receptors all stem from a man aged 50 to 60 who received an inactivated influenza vaccine.

In its sample, this clonotype was seen many times. The rearrangement uses TRBV5-1 and TRBJ2-1, with 9 bases that match TRBD1. J was trimmed by 3 bases and V by 2 bases; bases with no gene match: 6. This CDR3 comprises 16 residues. Germline V gene data show CDR1 as SGHRS and CDR2 as YFSETQ. For the CDR3, the DNA is TGCGCCAGCAGCTTAGAGGACAGGGGAGGCTACAATGAGCAGTTCTTC. Translating gives CASSLEDRGGYNEQFF.

This clonotype was seen ten or more times. The V gene is TRBV28, the J gene TRBJ2-1; D is possibly TRBD2 (5 bases). The CDR3 loop spans 18 amino acids. The germline V gene has CDR1 MDHEN and CDR2 SYDVKM. Trimming stripped 3 bases from V and 2 bases from J, with 20 bases between. CDR3 amino acids: CASSLVLTLEEAYNEQFF. In DNA, the CDR3 is TGTGCCAGCAGTTTGGTGCTCACCCTAGAGGAGGCCTACAATGAGCAGTTCTTC.

This clonotype was counted only a few times. The chain joins TRBV6-2 or TRBV6-3 to TRBJ2-5; D not certain. The germline CDR1 and CDR2 sequences are MNHEY and SVGEGT. Between the trimmed V and J ends, which lost 0 bases and 3 bases, there was a span of 11 bases. The length of the CDR3 is 15 residues. The CDR3 DNA reads TGTGCCAGCAGTTACTCCAGGACGTTCGAAGAGACCCAGTACTTC. Translated, it gives CASSYSRTFEETQYF.

This clonotype was counted between two and nine times. The V and J genes are TRBV7-9 and TRBJ2-7; TRBD2 matches 7 bases. The J segment lost 6 bases and the V segment lost 2 bases, leaving 4 bases of the junction unmatched. Germline CDR1 reads SEHNR; CDR2 reads FQNEAQ (reference sequence). This CDR3 contains 13 residues. CDR3 nucleotide sequence: TGTGCCAGCAGCTTAACGGGGGGTGGCGAGCAGTACTTC. As protein: CASSLTGGGEQYF.

This clonotype was detected a few times. The chain employs TRBV12-3 or TRBV12-4 and TRBJ1-1, with 7 bases aligning to TRBD1. The CDR3 sequence is 15 residues long. The trim removed 6 bases at V and 5 bases at J, leaving 12 bases unmatched. The CDR3 here is CASRYSGTAGTEAFF. The CDR3 nucleotides read TGTGCCAGCAGATACTCTGGGACAGCCGGGACTGAAGCTTTCTTT.

The chain couples TRBV10-3 to TRBJ2-5, with 10 nucleotides matching TRBD1. This CDR3 has 15 amino acids. Germline trimming cut 5 bases from V and 1 base from J; bases unmatched to any gene: 4. Germline CDR1 is ENHRY and CDR2 is SYGVKD. The CDR3 loop reads CAISSTGGRQETQYF. In nucleotides, the CDR3 is TGTGCCATCAGTTCGACAGGGGGCCGCCAAGAGACCCAGTACTTC.

V and J are TRBV7-6 and TRBJ1-1; the D is unclear. The V gene lost 4 bases and the J gene lost 1 base, with 7 bases spanning the gap. The CDR3 length is 13 residues. Germline V gene data show CDR1 as SGHVS and CDR2 as FNYEAQ. CDR3 amino acids: CASSSKPNTEAFF. The CDR3 DNA reads as TGTGCCAGCAGCTCGAAACCGAACACTGAAGCTTTCTTT.

The V gene is TRBV12-3 or TRBV12-4, the J gene TRBJ2-1; 11 bases agree with TRBD1. There are 12 residues in the CDR3. With 5 bases clipped from V and 13 bases from J, the junction kept 4 bases outside the gene matches. This chain's CDR3 is CASSPGQGVQFF. CDR3 DNA: TGTGCCAGCAGTCCGGGACAGGGGGTCCAGTTCTTC.